A single sample is the source of the 30 T cell receptor beta chains below, sequenced in a study of blood T cell repertoires in COVID-19. Clones were sequenced by immunoSEQ multiplex PCR, and TCRdb holds only the in-frame ones, with some missing. The sample has about 110,000 clones, 88% seen once. Sequencing input: peripheral blood. These receptors were obtained from a woman between 50 and 59 years old with active or convalescent COVID-19.

The V and J genes are TRBV28 and TRBJ1-2; D may be TRBD1 (5 bases). The CDR3 is 12 residues long. V lost 1 base and J 8 bases, leaving 8 bases between the germline ends. Germline assignment: CDR1 MDHEN and CDR2 SYDVKM. CDR3 nucleotides: TGTGCCAGCAGTTTATCGGGGGGAGGCTACACCTTC. Translated: CASSLSGGGYTF.

The chain has TRBV24-1 and TRBJ2-3; TRBD2 agrees at 8 bases. V was pared by 3 bases and J by 4 bases, with 8 bases of the junction left unmatched. CDR1 is KGHDR, CDR2 SFDVKD, per germline. CDR3 length: 16 residues. The CDR3 nucleotides are TGTGCCACCAGTGATCCCGCCGGGGGGGGCGCAGATACGCAGTATTTT. Protein sequence: CATSDPAGGGADTQYF.

V is TRBV7-9 and J is TRBJ2-1, with TRBD2 matching over 9 bases. Trimming cost V 5 bases and J 0 bases; bases outside gene matches: 8. Germline lookup yields CDR1 SEHNR and CDR2 FQNEAQ (reference sequence). This CDR3 has 17 residues. DNA of the CDR3: TGTGCCAGCAGCACACCTAGCGGGGAAGCCTCCTACAATGAGCAGTTCTTC. It specifies CASSTPSGEASYNEQFF.

V gene TRBV3-1 (or the pseudogene TRBV3-2) combines with J gene TRBJ2-7, with a possible D match to TRBD2 (6 bases). The CDR3 is 14 amino acids. The germline gives CDR1 LGHDT, CDR2 YNNKEL (reference sequence). Trimming removed 4 bases from V and 2 bases from J, with 12 bases in between. The CDR3 coding sequence is TGTGCCAGCAGCCCCAATAGGGAGGCCTACGAGCAGTACTTC. Protein: CASSPNREAYEQYF.

V usage is TRBV15 and J usage is TRBJ2-7; tentatively, D is TRBD1 (6 bases). This CDR3 comprises 14 residues. Germline V lookup: CDR1 LNHNV, CDR2 YYDKDF (reference sequence). V shed 3 bases and J shed 2 bases, with 11 bases lying between them. The CDR3: CATSSHRETYEQYF. Written as DNA, the CDR3 is TGTGCCACCAGCAGCCACAGGGAGACCTACGAGCAGTACTTC.

This chain links TRBV24-1 with TRBJ2-1; no firm D call. The V gene lost 1 base and the J gene lost 0 bases, with 9 bases spanning the gap. This CDR3 has 16 residues. Germline CDR1 KGHDR, CDR2 SFDVKD. The CDR3 reads CATSDFSGISYNEQFF. CDR3 bases: TGTGCCACCAGTGATTTCTCAGGAATCTCCTACAATGAGCAGTTCTTC.

The chain couples TRBV11-1 to TRBJ2-2, with 9 bases that match TRBD2. CDR1 and CDR2 (germline): SGHAT, FQDESV (reference sequence). The CDR3 extends over 15 amino acids. Unmatched junction bases numbered 6, after V lost 4 bases and J lost 6 bases. In nucleotides, the CDR3 is TGTGCCAGCAGCTCATCCGGGACTAGCTCCGGGGAGCTGTTTTTT. Protein product: CASSSSGTSSGELFF.

The chain joins TRBV5-6 to TRBJ1-5; D may be TRBD1 (6 bases). The CDR3 sequence is 15 residues long. V shed 1 base and J shed 2 bases, with 10 bases lying between them. The germline gives CDR1 SGHDT, CDR2 YYEEEE. The DNA for the CDR3 is TGTGCCAGCAGCTTGAGGACAGCCGGCAATCAGCCCCAGCATTTT. Protein product: CASSLRTAGNQPQHF.

This chain uses TRBV19 with TRBJ2-7; possibly TRBD2 for D (6 bases). The germline V gene encodes CDR1 LNHDA and CDR2 SQIVND (reference sequence). The germline V and J ends were trimmed by 4 bases and 2 bases, with 9 bases remaining between them. The CDR3 contains 13 residues. CDR3 nucleotide sequence: TGTGCCAGTAGTACCCGGACTACCTACGAGCAGTACTTC. It codes for CASSTRTTYEQYF.

There are a few counts of this clone. The gene calls are TRBV25-1 and TRBJ1-2, with TRBD1 identical over 9 bases. Germline trimming cut 7 bases from V and 8 bases from J; bases unmatched to any gene: 5. Germline assignment: CDR1 MGHDK and CDR2 SYGVNS. CDR3 length: 12 residues. The CDR3 sequence: CASNGQGYGYTF. CDR3 bases: TGTGCCAGCAACGGACAGGGGTACGGCTACACCTTC.

The chain recombines TRBV6-2 or TRBV6-3 with TRBJ2-1; 7 nucleotides line up with TRBD2. The CDR3 loop spans 15 amino acids. Germline V gives CDR1 MNHEY, CDR2 SVGEGT. The trim removed 0 bases at V and 3 bases at J, leaving 2 bases unmatched. The chain's CDR3 is CASSYSGEGYNEQFF. The CDR3 nucleotides read TGTGCCAGCAGTTACTCGGGGGAGGGCTACAATGAGCAGTTCTTC.

The V and J genes are TRBV6-6 and TRBJ2-4; D might be TRBD2 (5 bases). The CDR3 runs to 13 residues. Germline V gene lookup returns CDR1 MNHNY and CDR2 SVGAGI (reference sequence). Deletions cut 0 bases from V and 7 bases from J, with 7 bases between. The CDR3 sequence: CASSYSGENIQYF. CDR3 nucleotide sequence: TGTGCCAGCAGTTACTCGGGAGAGAACATTCAGTACTTC.

The V gene is TRBV20-1, the J gene TRBJ2-1, with TRBD2 matching 7 bases. Germline V gene data show CDR1 as DFQATT and CDR2 as SNEGSKA (reference sequence). V trimming: 3 bases; J trimming: 5 bases; junction bases outside the gene matches: 13. The CDR3 loop spans 16 amino acids. CDR3 loop: CSASGGRAPLDNEQFF. The CDR3, as DNA: TGCAGTGCTAGTGGAGGGAGGGCCCCATTGGACAATGAGCAGTTCTTC.

This clone was seen once. The chain uses TRBV10-3 and TRBJ2-2, with D tentatively TRBD2 (6 bases). This CDR3 comprises 17 residues. The V end lost 1 base, the J end lost 4 bases, and 16 bases lay between the germline ends. Germline V lookup: CDR1 ENHRY, CDR2 SYGVKD. The CDR3 region is CAISEFESGTPTGELFF. The CDR3 DNA follows: TGTGCCATCAGTGAGTTTGAGTCCGGGACTCCCACCGGGGAGCTGTTTTTT.

The genes are TRBV6-2 or TRBV6-3 and TRBJ2-2, with 7 bases matching TRBD1. V shed 2 bases and J 3 bases; nucleotides not matched to a gene: 15. This CDR3 spans 19 amino acids. The germline gives CDR1 MNHEY, CDR2 SVGEGT. CDR3 region: CASSYPGPIQGLHTGELFF. The CDR3 coding sequence is TGTGCCAGCAGTTACCCTGGACCCATACAGGGGTTGCACACCGGGGAGCTGTTTTTT.

This rearrangement joins TRBV7-9 to TRBJ2-1, with 14 nucleotides matching TRBD2. J gave up 7 bases and V 6 bases, and 5 bases lay outside the gene matches. CDR1 SEHNR and CDR2 FQNEAQ come from the germline V gene (reference sequence). The CDR3 has 15 residues. The CDR3 nucleotides read TGTGCCAGCAGGCCGGGACTAGCGGGAGTTAATGAGCAGTTCTTC. It is translated as CASRPGLAGVNEQFF.

This chain links TRBV19 with TRBJ2-3; 8 bases fit TRBD2. J was trimmed by 5 bases and V by 6 bases; bases with no gene match: 4. The CDR3 runs 13 residues. Germline values: CDR1 LNHDA, CDR2 SQIVND (reference sequence). CDR3: CASRGAGGDTQYF. CDR3 DNA sequence: TGTGCCAGTAGGGGGGCGGGAGGAGATACGCAGTATTTT.

This sequence joins TRBV12-3 or TRBV12-4 and TRBJ2-7; TRBD1 agrees at 9 bases. This CDR3 spans 12 amino acids. The junction had 5 bases not matched to a gene; V was cut back by 1 base and J by 13 bases. The CDR3 loop reads CASSLEPGQGYF. As DNA, the CDR3 is TGTGCCAGCAGTTTAGAACCGGGACAGGGTTACTTC.

This chain uses TRBV27 with TRBJ1-2; 11 bases map to TRBD1. Looked up from germline, CDR1 is MNHEY and CDR2 is SMNVEV (reference sequence). The length of the CDR3 is 15 residues. V lost 2 bases to trimming and J lost 4 bases; unmatched junction nucleotides: 3. The CDR3 coding sequence is TGTGCCAGCAGTTTAGGGACAGGGGGTGGCTATGGCTACACCTTC. Encoded protein: CASSLGTGGGYGYTF.

This chain joins TRBV13 and TRBJ1-4; unclear D gene. CDR3 length: 14 amino acids. Germline assignment: CDR1 PRHDT and CDR2 FYEKMQ (reference sequence). With 4 bases removed from V and 5 bases from J, the gap between germline ends came to 11 bases. The CDR3 here is CASSSRGENEKLFF. The CDR3 region has the DNA TGTGCCAGCAGCTCGCGGGGAGAAAATGAAAAACTGTTTTTT.

Comment on this clone: Its ends do not fully match the called genes, so a read error is possible. V is TRBV6-5 and J is TRBJ1-6, with 7 bases identical to TRBD1. Germline V lookup: CDR1 MNHEY, CDR2 SVGAGI. The CDR3 length is 15 residues. The CDR3 region is CASSTDRNPISPLHF. CDR3 nucleotide sequence: TGTGCCAGCAGTACGGACAGGAATCCTATCTCACCACTCCACTTT.

The V gene is TRBV28, the J gene TRBJ1-5; the D is unclear. Germline V gives CDR1 MDHEN, CDR2 SYDVKM. The V gene lost 3 bases and the J gene lost 0 bases, with 6 bases spanning the gap. The length of the CDR3 is 14 residues. Here the CDR3 DNA reads TGTGCCAGCAGTTTTGGGCGTAGCAATCAGCCCCAGCATTTT. The encoded protein is CASSFGRSNQPQHF.

The chain uses TRBV9 and TRBJ2-2, with D possibly TRBD1 on 5 matching bases. The CDR3 runs 16 residues. Trimming removed 4 bases at V and 4 bases at J, with 17 bases between. Germline CDR1 is SGDLS and CDR2 is YYNGEE. The CDR3 reads CASSPRHRPSTGELFF. In DNA, the CDR3 is TGTGCCAGCAGCCCAAGACACAGGCCTTCCACCGGGGAGCTGTTTTTT.

V is TRBV7-9 and J is TRBJ1-2; the D gene is possibly TRBD1 (6 bases). The ends were cut back, 1 base at V and 6 bases at J, with 9 bases in the middle. This CDR3 spans 13 amino acids. In germline, CDR1 is SEHNR, CDR2 FQNEAQ (reference sequence). CDR3 in amino acids: CASSLDQGNGYTF. DNA for the CDR3: TGTGCCAGCAGCTTAGATCAGGGGAATGGCTACACCTTC.

The V call is TRBV5-8, the J call TRBJ1-2; D unclear. The CDR3 sequence is 14 residues long. Per germline, CDR1 SGHTS and CDR2 YDEGEE. The ends were cut back, 0 bases at V and 2 bases at J, with 8 bases in the middle. CDR3 loop: CASSLGYKNYGYTF. The CDR3 DNA sequence: TGTGCCAGCAGCTTGGGATACAAAAACTATGGCTACACCTTC. The whole variable domain, remainder taken from reference TRBV5-8 and TRBJ1-2, is EAGVTQSPTHLIKTRGQQATLRCSPISGHTSVYWYQQALGLGLQFLLWYDEGEERNRGNFPPRFSGRQFPNYSSELNVNALELEDSALYLCASSLGYKNYGYTFGSGTRLTVV.

Here the CDR3 reads CASSHTYEQYF. The CDR3, as DNA: TGTGCCAGCAGCCATACCTACGAGCAGTACTTC. The chain recombines TRBV3-1 (or the pseudogene TRBV3-2) with TRBJ2-7; D ambiguous. Trimming left V 3 bases short and J 2 bases short, with 2 bases between. The CDR3 is 11 amino acids. Germline assignment: CDR1 LGHDT and CDR2 YNNKEL (reference sequence).

The chain joins TRBV5-1 to TRBJ2-3; 14 bases line up with TRBD2. The CDR3 spans 15 residues. The V gene end was trimmed by 4 bases and the J gene end by 11 bases; junction bases not matched to a gene: 9. CDR1 SGHRS and CDR2 YFSETQ come from the germline V gene. CDR3 loop: CASSPGTSGSYGQYF. In nucleotides, the CDR3 is TGCGCCAGCAGCCCCGGGACTAGCGGGAGTTATGGGCAGTATTTT. The full variable domain, its missing parts supplied by reference TRBV5-1 and TRBJ2-3, is KAGVTQTPRYLIKTRGQQVTLSCSPISGHRSVSWYQQTPGQGLQFLFEYFSETQRNKGNFPGRFSGRQFSNSRSEMNVSTLELGDSALYLCASSPGTSGSYGQYFGPGTRLTVL.

The chain recombines TRBV15 with TRBJ2-7, with 8 bases that match TRBD2. Germline CDR1 and CDR2: LNHNV and YYDKDF (reference sequence). This CDR3 is built from 15 residues. V shed 0 bases and J 3 bases; nucleotides not matched to a gene: 4. In DNA form, the CDR3 reads TGTGCCACCAGCAGAGATCGGAGCGGGAGCTACGAGCAGTACTTC. Amino acids: CATSRDRSGSYEQYF.

V is TRBV9 and J is TRBJ1-2; D might be TRBD1 (6 bases). The CDR3 is made up of 14 amino acids. In germline, CDR1 is SGDLS, CDR2 YYNGEE. V was pared by 3 bases and J by 9 bases, with 18 bases between. The CDR3 loop reads CASSETGPVISYTF. CDR3 DNA: TGTGCCAGCAGCGAGACAGGTCCAGTAATAAGCTACACCTTC.

The V call is TRBV5-6, the J call TRBJ2-1; TRBD2 agrees at 12 bases. Germline V gene sequence: CDR1 SGHDT, CDR2 YYEEEE. The V segment lost 6 bases and the J segment 5 bases; nucleotides outside the gene matches: 12. The CDR3 runs to 17 residues. DNA for the CDR3: TGTGCCAGCAATGCGGGGCTAGCGGGAGGGCCTCACAATGAGCAGTTCTTC. Its translation: CASNAGLAGGPHNEQFF.